This is a list of T cell receptor beta chains from one sample in a study of blood T cells in healthy people across ages. One entry per CDR3 protein results from TCRdb running MiXCR on the 5' RACE reads. This table holds roughly 1,500,000 distinct CDR3 sequences, about 40% found once. Sequences were obtained from blood. These receptors were taken from a woman aged 18 to 35 in good health. CDR3s include the opening cysteine and the closing phenylalanine or tryptophan. D genes are given only for firm matches. Part of the rows lack a size; the others show once, few, many or a class for expanded clones.

V	J	size	D	CDR3	DNA
TRBV28	TRBJ2-1	NA	NA	CASSEPLLREQFF	TGTGCCAGCAGTGAGCCCCTCTTGAGGGAGCAGTTCTTC
TRBV12-3/TRBV12-4	TRBJ1-2	few	NA	CASSFIEGRAGYTF	TGTGCCAGCAGTTTTATAGAGGGAAGGGCTGGCTACACCTTC
TRBV6-1	TRBJ2-5	many	TRBD2	CASSGLAGGPETQYF	TGTGCCAGCAGTGGACTAGCGGGAGGGCCAGAGACCCAGTACTTC
TRBV11-2	TRBJ2-1	NA	NA	CASSLRLAAYNEQFF	TGTGCCAGCAGCTTGCGACTGGCGGCCTACAATGAGCAGTTCTTC
TRBV12-3/TRBV12-4	TRBJ1-2	few	NA	CASRPETAPLGGYTF	TGTGCCAGCAGGCCGGAGACAGCCCCATTGGGGGGCTACACCTTC
TRBV28	TRBJ2-3	NA	NA	CASSLYGAWTDTQYF	TGTGCCAGCAGTTTGTATGGGGCGTGGACAGATACGCAGTATTTT
TRBV6-5	TRBJ2-7	few	NA	CASSYSLSGEQYF	TGTGCCAGCAGTTATTCCTTATCCGGGGAGCAGTACTTC
TRBV3-1	TRBJ2-5	NA	TRBD2	CASSQDTGGWRTQYF	TGTGCCAGCAGCCAAGATACGGGGGGTTGGCGGACCCAGTACTTC
TRBV27	TRBJ1-6	NA	TRBD1	CASRSGTGVNSPLHF	TGTGCCAGCAGGTCCGGGACAGGGGTCAATTCACCCCTCCACTTT
TRBV11-2	TRBJ2-3	NA	NA	CASRRPGGRNTDTQYF	TGTGCCAGCAGGCGCCCAGGGGGGCGGAATACAGATACGCAGTATTTT
TRBV6-6	TRBJ1-6	NA	NA	CASSYGDQGNSPLHF	TGTGCCAGCAGTTACGGGGACCAAGGTAATTCACCCCTCCACTTT
TRBV28	TRBJ1-5	NA	TRBD1	CASSEVTGQGNGQPQHF	TGTGCCAGCAGCGAAGTAACGGGACAGGGGAACGGTCAGCCCCAGCATTTT
TRBV11-2	TRBJ2-4	NA	NA	CASSPKDRDGIQYF	TGTGCCAGCAGCCCCAAGGACCGGGACGGCATTCAGTACTTC
TRBV7-2	TRBJ2-7	NA	NA	CASSLGAIGEQYF	TGTGCCAGCAGCTTAGGTGCCATCGGCGAGCAGTACTTC
TRBV4-1	TRBJ2-7	NA	NA	CASSQDAGKDEQYF	TGCGCCAGCAGCCAAGATGCAGGGAAGGACGAGCAGTACTTC
TRBV10-2	TRBJ1-5	NA	NA	CASSRYDLSNQPQHF	TGCGCCAGCAGTAGGTACGATCTTAGCAATCAGCCCCAGCATTTT
TRBV20-1	TRBJ2-1	NA	NA	CSARALALCEQFF	TGCAGTGCTAGAGCTTTGGCCTTGTGTGAGCAGTTCTTC
TRBV2	TRBJ1-5	NA	NA	CASSSMRGAGQPQHF	TGTGCCAGCAGTTCCATGCGGGGGGCGGGTCAGCCCCAGCATTTT
TRBV10-3	TRBJ2-3	few	TRBD2	CAISESGPLAGGPPDTQYF	TGTGCCATCAGTGAGTCGGGGCCCCTAGCGGGAGGGCCCCCAGATACGCAGTATTTT
TRBV20-1	TRBJ1-1	few	NA	CSASLVPGRTEAFF	TGCAGTGCTAGTCTCGTACCAGGGAGGACTGAAGCTTTCTTT
TRBV21-1	TRBJ2-1	NA	NA	CASSKSAVLHNEQFF	TGTGCCAGCAGCAAATCAGCCGTTTTACACAATGAGCAGTTCTTC
TRBV3-1	TRBJ1-6	NA	NA	CASSQDRPGRALNSPLHF	TGTGCCAGCAGCCAAGATCGGCCGGGTAGGGCGCTTAATTCACCCCTCCACTTT
TRBV30	TRBJ2-2	NA	NA	CAWSVRLQAGELFF	TGTGCCTGGAGTGTACGGTTACAGGCCGGGGAGCTGTTTTTT
TRBV10-3	TRBJ1-2	NA	TRBD1	CAISDGTAGGYTF	TGTGCCATCAGCGACGGGACAGCGGGGGGCTACACCTTC
TRBV5-1	TRBJ2-2	once	TRBD1	CASSLGYRTGAELFF	TGCGCCAGCAGCTTAGGTTACCGAACAGGGGCGGAGCTGTTTTTT
TRBV6-5	TRBJ2-6	NA	TRBD2	CASSYLAGGSSGANVLTF	TGTGCCAGCAGTTACTTAGCGGGGGGGAGCTCTGGGGCCAACGTCCTGACTTTC
TRBV9	TRBJ2-1	NA	TRBD2	CASSVGRGGPYNEQFF	TGTGCCAGCAGCGTAGGACGGGGGGGCCCCTACAATGAGCAGTTCTTC